This TCR beta chain comes out of a study of vaccination effects on CD4 cells after COVID-19 (dated by TCRdb to between 2021 and 2024). In terms of the full investigation: Samples were taken from three convalescent patients early (day +14) and late (day +241, +227, +161 respectively) after vaccination. Across the study, the median time from the second dose to post-vaccine sampling was 72 days (range 14 to 241). SARS-CoV-2 spike-specific CD4+ TCR repertoires from before and after mRNA vaccination were compared in COVID-19 convalescent patients and in infection-naive vaccine recipients. The full study included approximately nine COVID-19 convalescent patients and several SARS-CoV-2-naive healthy vaccine recipients. In the study, cultures from other donors were sequenced using the Oncomine TCR Beta short-read assay on an Illumina iSeq 100. On the study overall, not on this receptor specifically: Both infection-induced and vaccine-induced clones contracted markedly at late post-vaccination timepoints, which is consistent with waning T cell responses. In convalescent patients, the post-vaccine spike-reactive repertoire consisted mainly of new vaccine-induced clones, largely distinct from infection-induced clones. Only a small number of convalescent patients were included, and no early post-infection timepoints were available, which limited the study.

CDR1 and CDR2 are read off the germline V gene (reference sequence) as MNHEY and SMNVEV. The CDR3 measures 15 amino acids from cysteine to phenylalanine. Only the CDR3 part of the read is kept: 45 bases, read in frame from the first base. Germline trimming: 3 bases from V, 8 bases from J; junction bases outside gene matches: 11. For this clone: Its antigen has not been determined. Base quality data are lacking; no much larger clone is found one base away.

The library was generated by the immunoSEQ multiplex PCR assay. DNA from the cultured, isolated CD4+ T cells was subjected to TCR beta CDR3 sequencing. For the original study's pipeline: Non-productive TCR sequences were removed and reads were trimmed to the CDR3 region, keeping CDR3s of at least 7 amino acids. The MANAFEST web app was used to pick out antigen-specific clonotypes by comparing their expansion in peptide wells with that in reference cultures. To be called positive, a clone needed expansion at FDR<0.05 compared with the reference and with all other wells, an odds ratio greater than 5, and a frequency greater than 0.1% in two replicate wells. A clonotype was defined as cross-reactive if the clonotype was significantly expanded both in SARS-CoV-2 spike wells and in at least one common cold coronavirus spike condition. CDR3 similarity was assessed by Levenshtein distance using the stringdist R package, and unrooted trees were constructed with ape in R 3.6.1. Here the immuneACCESS table is served through TCRdb, limited to in-frame sequences with V and J called. Missing clones are a known gap in these copies; in checked studies unresolved V genes cover under half, and the rest lacks a known reason. For V, J and clone size, that table is used; D and trimming come from the DNA. This sample is represented by more than 15,000 clones; about 74% of them were singletons. The ten biggest clones cover around a fifth of the sample.

The ViraFEST assay stimulated PBMC with viral peptide pools and then used TCR sequencing to identify antigen-specific CD4+ T cell clonotypes by expansion. After approximately 11 days of culture, CD4+ T cells were isolated with the EasySep CD4+ T cell isolation kit. PCR-confirmed SARS-CoV-2 infection had occurred in convalescent patients between March and December 2020, before the Alpha, Beta and Delta variants emerged in the United States. Each participant got two doses of an mRNA SARS-CoV-2 vaccine, either BNT162b2 or mRNA-1273. Around 2.1 million PBMC per well were cultured with 10 ug/ml peptides in IMDM containing 5% human AB serum, roughly 9.5 IU/ml IL-2 and gentamicin. Half of the culture medium was replaced with fresh IL-2-containing medium on days 3 and 7. Each peptide stimulation condition was cultured in triplicate wells unless otherwise noted. PBMC were separated from whole blood using Ficoll-Paque Plus gradient centrifugation and were then either cryopreserved at -140C or used fresh. The spike proteins of SARS-CoV-2 and of the common cold coronaviruses HCoV-NL63, HCoV-OC43 and HCoV-229E were spanned by overlapping peptide pools. The QIAamp micro DNA kit was used to extract genomic DNA from the cultured CD4+ T cells.

The specimen comprised CD4+ T cells from PBMCs cultured with SARS-CoV-2 spike peptides, sampled after COVID-19 vaccination. The cell subset or site tag for this specimen amounts to: SARS-CoV-2 spike overlapping peptide pool stimulation. The clonotype originates from a human donor who had a prior SARS-CoV-2 infection. The chain is encoded by TRBV27 joined to TRBJ1-2; 8 junctional bases match TRBD1. The DNA sequence follows: TGTGCCAGCAGTTTTCGGTCAGGACAGGGAGGGGGCTACACCTTC. Translated, this gives CASSFRSGQGGGYTF.